This T cell receptor (beta chain) was captured in a study of blood T cell repertoires in COVID-19. On the study more broadly: COVID-19 samples, acute and convalescent, were from the United States, Italy and Spain. Sample material is recorded as cDNA or gDNA derived from T cells, B-cell-depleted T cells, or PBMCs.

Per the study methods: Nucleated cell number was recorded as an estimate derived from reference gene primer amplification. Using immunoSEQ multiplex PCR, the repertoire was profiled, and TCRdb retains in-frame clones only, with some absent. From that table come the V and J calls and clone size; the DNA was used to work out D and trimming. This table holds about 270,000 clones, about 89% found once. Deletions cut 8 bases from V and 2 bases from J, with 12 bases between. The CDR3 is 13 residues long. This clone was seen once. Source material: peripheral blood. The TCR was taken from a middle-aged man with active or convalescent COVID-19. This chain connects TRBV12-3 or TRBV12-4 to TRBJ1-2; D is unresolved. CDR3: CASGAVGNYGYTF. As DNA, the CDR3 is TGTGCCAGCGGTGCAGTCGGGAACTATGGCTACACCTTC.